This T cell receptor beta chain was sequenced in a study of cytomegalovirus exposure and HLA in healthy donors. Overall study results and limits: The presence/absence work took it that sequencing depth was about the same across donors. Researchers reported that a few CMV-associated chains were confirmed in vitro as CMV antigen-specific. About 87% or about 30% of the time was how often most TCR beta V segments were productive, according to an earlier analysis. Reportedly, TCR beta sequences accurately predicted HLA-A and HLA-B alleles in most subjects.

The CDR3 is 13 amino acids. Looked up from germline, CDR1 is MNHNY and CDR2 is SVGAGI (reference sequence). V lost 5 bases and J lost 7; bases outside the gene matches: 5. Of note for this clone: Its antigen is undetermined.

60 Vbeta and 13 Jbeta primers were used in PCR. Data came from immunoSEQ multiplex PCR; TCRdb stores just in-frame clones and leaves some out. Here the sample table reports 65,000 to 95,000 clones. The chain carries TRBV6-6 and TRBJ1-3, with 7 nucleotides matching TRBD1. The sequenced sample consisted of PBMCs. The receptor was isolated from a female donor in good health and CMV-seropositive. This chain's CDR3 is CASSPKGQNTIYF. The CDR3, as DNA: TGTGCCAGCAGTCCAAAGGGACAGAACACCATATATTTT.